Listed here are 2 T cell receptor beta chains from one sample, sequenced in a study of a mutant IDH1 vaccine in newly diagnosed glioma. The repertoire was sequenced with immunoSEQ multiplex PCR; TCRdb's copy has only in-frame clones and lacks some. The sample yields roughly 110,000 clones, under 90% seen once. Specified time point: week 11, during vaccination. Topical imiquimod accompanied each vaccine dose, which consisted of 300 ug of mutant IDH1 20-mer peptide. Their antigens are not known. This specimen was PBMCs, taken from a glioma patient whose treatment included an IDH1 peptide vaccine. Receptor source: a woman aged 50 to 65 with glioma.

The V gene is TRBV30, the J gene TRBJ1-1; 7 bases match TRBD1. The germline V gene encodes CDR1 GTSNPN and CDR2 SVGIG (reference sequence). The CDR3 is 12 amino acids. V shed 1 base and J 7 bases; nucleotides not matched to a gene: 3. CDR3 DNA: TGTGCCTGGAGTGCACCAGGGGGTGAAGCTTTCTTT. Encoded protein: CAWSAPGGEAFF.

This chain uses TRBV6-6 with TRBJ1-1, with 8 bases matching TRBD1. The germline gives CDR1 MNHNY, CDR2 SVGAGI (reference sequence). The CDR3 consists of 16 residues. The J segment lost 6 bases and the V segment lost 4 bases, leaving 13 bases of the junction unmatched. The CDR3 reads CASSLLRTGRMAEAFF. DNA for the CDR3: TGTGCCAGCAGTTTATTACGGACAGGGAGAATGGCTGAAGCTTTCTTT.